This entry is about one T cell receptor (beta chain). TCRdb reprocessed the 5' RACE reads via MiXCR and lists one record per CDR3 protein. The profile covers 100,000 to 150,000 distinct CDR3 sequences, with 12% to 15% appearing a single time and around 40% taken by the ten largest. The J segment lost 3 bases and the V segment lost 4 bases, leaving 8 bases of the junction unmatched. The CDR3 runs to 16 residues. Germline V gene lookup returns CDR1 SGHDT and CDR2 YYEEEE. The sample comes from a study of T cells after yellow fever vaccination. This sequence originates from a man aged 18 to 30 who received the YFV17D yellow fever vaccine. Sequences were derived from CD8+ T cells sorted from PBMCs, sampled 5 days after the yellow fever booster vaccination. The gene calls are TRBV5-6 and TRBJ2-1; 9 nucleotides match TRBD1. The CDR3 sequence: CASSPAPGQGYNEQFF. For the CDR3, the DNA is TGTGCCAGCAGCCCCGCGCCGGGACAGGGCTACAATGAGCAGTTCTTC.